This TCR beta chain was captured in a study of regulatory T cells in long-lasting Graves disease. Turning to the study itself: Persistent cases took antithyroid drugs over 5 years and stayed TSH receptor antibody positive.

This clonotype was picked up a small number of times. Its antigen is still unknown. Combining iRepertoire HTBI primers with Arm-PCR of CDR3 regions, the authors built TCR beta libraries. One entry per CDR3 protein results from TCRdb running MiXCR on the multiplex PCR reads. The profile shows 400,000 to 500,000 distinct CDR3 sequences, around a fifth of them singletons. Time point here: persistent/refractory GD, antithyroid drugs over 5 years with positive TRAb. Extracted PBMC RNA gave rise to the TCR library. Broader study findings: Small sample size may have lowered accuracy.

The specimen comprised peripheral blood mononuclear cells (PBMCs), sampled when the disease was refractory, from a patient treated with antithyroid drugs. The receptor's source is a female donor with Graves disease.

The CDR3 sequence is CASSQGPATNTGELFF. CDR3 coding DNA: TGCGCCAGCAGCCAGGGGCCAGCGACGAACACCGGGGAGCTGTTTTTT. The rearrangement uses TRBV5-1 and TRBJ2-2; D might be TRBD1 (6 bases). Germline CDR1 is SGHRS and CDR2 is YFSETQ. V was shortened by 4 bases and J by 0 bases, with 13 bases between the two germline ends. This CDR3 contains 16 residues.